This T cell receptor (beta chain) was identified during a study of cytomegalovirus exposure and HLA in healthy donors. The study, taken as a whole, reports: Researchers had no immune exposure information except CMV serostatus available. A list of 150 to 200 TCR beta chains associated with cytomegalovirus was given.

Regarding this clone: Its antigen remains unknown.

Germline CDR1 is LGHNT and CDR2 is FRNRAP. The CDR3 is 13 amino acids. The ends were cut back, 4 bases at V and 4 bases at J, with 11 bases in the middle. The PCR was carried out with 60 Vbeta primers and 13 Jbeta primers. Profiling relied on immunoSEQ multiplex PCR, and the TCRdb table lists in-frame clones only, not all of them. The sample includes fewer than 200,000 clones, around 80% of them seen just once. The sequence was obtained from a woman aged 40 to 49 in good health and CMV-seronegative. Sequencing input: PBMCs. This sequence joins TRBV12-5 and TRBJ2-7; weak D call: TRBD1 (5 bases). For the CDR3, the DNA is TGTGCTAGTGGTTGGTCCAGGGTGTACGAGCAGTACTTC. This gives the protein CASGWSRVYEQYF.